A selection of T cell receptor beta chains follows, all from one sample in a study of T cell changes during pregnancy in multiple sclerosis. The repertoire was sequenced with immunoSEQ multiplex PCR; TCRdb's copy has only in-frame clones and lacks some. The table includes around 40,000 clones, roughly 90% detected once. The specimen was CD8+ T cells from peripheral blood mononuclear cells, collected in the third trimester of pregnancy. The receptors were sampled from a female donor with multiple sclerosis, enrolled in a pregnancy study. Both conserved end residues are part of each CDR3. A D gene is named only where the DNA matches it firmly. Clone sizes are given selectively: once, few, many, or a class where the clone is expanded.

v_call	clone_size	cdr3_length	d_call	j_call	cdr3_aa	cdr3_nt
TRBV28	once	15	NA	TRBJ2-3	CASSSGALNTDTQYF	TGTGCCAGCAGTTCAGGGGCGCTCAACACAGATACGCAGTATTTT
TRBV7-6	NA	15	TRBD2	TRBJ2-1	CASSRLAGSYNEQFF	TGTGCCAGCAGTCGACTAGCGGGATCCTACAATGAGCAGTTCTTC
TRBV5-5	once	16	NA	TRBJ2-1	CASSPVSVEVSDEQFF	TGTGCCAGCAGCCCTGTCTCTGTAGAAGTAAGTGATGAGCAGTTCTTC
TRBV27	NA	13	NA	TRBJ2-7	CASSLNLRDEQYF	TGTGCCAGCAGTTTAAATCTGCGGGACGAGCAGTACTTC
TRBV2	NA	19	TRBD1	TRBJ2-3	CASESGTGGPWRGTDTQYF	TGTGCCAGCGAATCGGGGACAGGGGGTCCGTGGCGGGGCACAGATACGCAGTATTTT
TRBV30	few	12	NA	TRBJ1-1	CAWGHRNTEAFF	TGTGCCTGGGGACACCGGAACACTGAAGCTTTCTTT
TRBV28	NA	14	NA	TRBJ2-7	CASSARVTSYEQYF	TGTGCCAGCAGTGCTCGCGTTACTTCCTACGAGCAGTACTTC
TRBV4-3	NA	16	NA	TRBJ2-1	CASSQREPSSYNEQFF	TGCGCCAGCAGCCAAAGAGAACCGAGCTCCTACAATGAGCAGTTCTTC
TRBV19	NA	14	NA	TRBJ1-1	CASSVPQMNTEAFF	TGTGCCAGTAGTGTACCACAGATGAACACTGAAGCTTTCTTT
TRBV6-4	NA	14	TRBD2	TRBJ2-2	CASSEGLDTGELFF	TGTGCCAGCAGCGAGGGACTAGACACCGGGGAGCTGTTTTTT
TRBV27	NA	14	NA	TRBJ1-5	CASQAAGGNQPQHF	TGTGCCAGCCAGGCTGCGGGGGGCAATCAGCCCCAGCATTTT
TRBV14	NA	18	TRBD1	TRBJ1-1	CASSQVRTGGINYTEAFF	TGTGCCAGCAGCCAAGTTCGGACAGGGGGAATCAATTACACTGAAGCTTTCTTT
TRBV19	NA	13	NA	TRBJ1-1	CASATSPGSATFF	TGTGCCAGTGCAACTAGCCCGGGGTCCGCGACTTTCTTT
TRBV6-1	NA	15	TRBD2	TRBJ2-1	CASRFSGSRYNEQFF	TGTGCCAGCAGGTTTAGCGGGAGTAGGTACAATGAGCAGTTCTTC
TRBV13	NA	15	NA	TRBJ2-3	CASSLGASGTDTQYF	TGTGCCAGCAGCTTAGGGGCTAGCGGCACAGATACGCAGTATTTT
TRBV19	NA	13	NA	TRBJ2-7	CASSFGSAYEQYF	TGTGCCAGTAGTTTCGGGTCCGCCTACGAGCAGTACTTC
TRBV28	few	15	NA	TRBJ1-5	CASRPPVDSYQPQHF	TGTGCCAGCAGACCCCCCGTCGACAGCTATCAGCCCCAGCATTTT
TRBV6-4	NA	15	TRBD2	TRBJ2-1	CASSETSGITNEQFF	TGTGCCAGCAGCGAGACTAGCGGGATAACCAATGAGCAGTTCTTC
TRBV5-6	NA	14	NA	TRBJ2-2	CASSSTSSTGELFF	TGTGCCAGCAGCTCTACTAGTTCCACCGGGGAGCTGTTTTTT
TRBV23-1	NA	18	TRBD2	TRBJ2-7	CASQLFTTSGRDSYEQYF	TGCGCCAGCCAATTATTTACCACTAGCGGGAGGGATTCCTACGAGCAGTACTTC
TRBV7-6	NA	13	TRBD1	TRBJ1-1	CASSPGTGKRAFF	TGTGCCAGCAGCCCGGGGACAGGGAAAAGGGCTTTCTTT
TRBV19	NA	17	TRBD1	TRBJ1-5	CASSIVLGDRLYQPQHF	TGTGCCAGTAGTATAGTTCTTGGGGACAGGCTGTATCAGCCCCAGCATTTT